This T cell receptor (beta chain) was identified in a study of CD8 T cells in ankylosing spondylitis. Study-wide results and caveats: The authors reported significant enrichment of disease-linked clones in matched ankylosing spondylitis synovial fluid.

The CDR3 is 15 amino acids. Per germline, CDR1 ENHRY and CDR2 SYGVKD. With 3 bases removed from V and 8 bases from J, the gap between germline ends came to 17 bases. TCRdb analysed the 5' RACE reads with MiXCR anew, one entry per CDR3 protein. The sample records 200,000 to 300,000 distinct CDR3 sequences, 8% to 9.5% being singletons. This clonotype was seen ten or more times. Its antigen remains unidentified. The chain joins TRBV10-3 to TRBJ2-4; possible D gene TRBD2, 6 bases. The sequence came from a male donor with ankylosing spondylitis or in good health (not recorded which). Sample: blood, either unsorted or a sorted T cell fraction (not recorded which). CDR3 coding DNA: TGTGCCATCAGTGACTCTGGGACGACGGGGGACATTCAGTACTTC. This codes for CAISDSGTTGDIQYF.